Here is one T cell receptor beta chain with its context. Its target is unknown. This record belongs to a study of cytomegalovirus exposure and HLA in healthy donors. General study results and limits: In an earlier analysis, about 87% or about 30%: the productive usage of most TCR beta V segments. Presence/absence analyses assumed roughly uniform sequencing depth across donors.

Primers: 60 Vbeta forward and 13 Jbeta reverse. TCRdb's copy holds only in-frame clones and misses some; the assay was immunoSEQ multiplex PCR. The sample lists roughly 120,000 clones, around 70% seen once, with 1.6% in the top ten. V lost 0 bases, J lost 4 bases, and 9 bases stayed unmatched. Germline values: CDR1 MNHEY, CDR2 SVGAGI. CDR3 length: 16 residues. This receptor was obtained from a man younger than 40 in good health and CMV-seropositive. The source material was PBMCs. The chain couples TRBV6-5 to TRBJ2-7, with TRBD1 matching over 7 bases. The CDR3 DNA is TGTGCCAGCAGTTACTCCAGACAGGGAACCCTTTACGAGCAGTACTTC. Its translation is CASSYSRQGTLYEQYF.